This T cell receptor beta chain was captured by sequencing in a study of blood T cell repertoires in COVID-19 (dated by TCRdb to 2020 to 2021). Study-level background: Collaborator samples came from the United States, Italy and Spain and covered acute and convalescent phases of COVID-19. The dataset comprised deeply sampled blood TCRbeta repertoires from subjects exposed to, actively infected with, or recovered from COVID-19. The repertoires were released in a freely available public database meant as a resource for research on the immune response to SARS-CoV-2. Where available, HLA class I and class II types were taken from metadata supplied by the sample provider and were not determined by assay-based typing. Samples came from the ongoing ImmuneRACE study (first 160 participants) plus 1,254 subjects from 6 global collaborators. Sample metadata almost always included a de-identified subject ID, COVID-19 status, age in years and sex. The prospective study material was composed of cDNA or gDNA derived from T cells, B-cell-depleted T cells, or PBMCs.

Whole blood was collected in K2EDTA tubes by collaborating institutions according to the institutions' own protocols. For TCRbeta analysis, collaborators shipped samples in one of three forms: frozen whole blood, isolated PBMCs, or DNA extracted from either of those sample types. The CDR1 and CDR2 encoded by the germline V gene (reference sequence) are SSHAT and FNYEAQ. Relative to germline, V is 2 bases shorter and J is 5 bases shorter, with 9 bases between their ends. Spanning cysteine to phenylalanine, the CDR3 consists of 13 amino acids. Here the CDR3 DNA is all that survives: 39 bases in frame from base 1. This clone was seen only once. What antigen it recognizes has not been identified. No base-level quality is on record; no much larger clone is a single base apart. The immunoSEQ Assay, a bias-controlled multiplex PCR, was used to amplify TCRbeta CDR3 regions from genomic DNA. From the authors' description of their analysis: The number of nucleated cells in each sample was estimated by amplification of reference gene primers within the assay. To quantify the absolute abundance of each unique TCRbeta CDR3 rearrangement, sequence reads were collapsed and filtered. For each sample, productive Simpson clonality was calculated by taking the square root of Simpson's diversity index across productive rearrangements. This is the immuneACCESS table as TCRdb keeps it, with only in-frame sequences that have V and J called. A part of the clones is gone; compared with another copy, unresolved V genes explain less than half, and the rest is unexplained. The V and J calls and clone size come from that table; D and trimming were worked out from the DNA. The sample table holds approximately 150,000 clones, of which approximately 83% were seen once. The top ten hold roughly a tenth of the sample.

Study-wide findings and limitations: Clinical and demographic metadata were provided uncurated, with the amount varying by source and participant.

This receptor was identified in a man aged 70-80 years with active or convalescent COVID-19. The sample taken for sequencing was peripheral blood. The chain links TRBV7-7 with TRBJ2-5, with no reliable assignment of the D segment. The bases are TGTGCCAGCAGCTTACCGGGTTGGGAGACCCAGTACTTC. This encodes CASSLPGWETQYF.